This note documents a single T cell receptor (beta chain) sequence. This specimen belongs to a study of blood T cell repertoires in COVID-19. Whole-study context: COVID-19 samples, acute and convalescent, were from the United States, Italy and Spain. PBMCs, B-cell-depleted T cells, or T cells were the source of the cDNA or gDNA that made up the material.

Germline V gene data show CDR1 as SGHAT and CDR2 as FQNNGV. V lost 5 bases and J 0 bases, leaving 14 bases between the germline ends. CDR3 length equals 15 residues. Original processing methods: By means of reference gene primer amplification, nucleated cell counts were estimated. Clones were read by immunoSEQ multiplex PCR, and TCRdb kept only the in-frame ones, dropping some. The V and J calls and clone size were taken over from that table, and D and trimming were inferred from the DNA. This sample has approximately 350,000 clones, with more than 70% found just once. V is TRBV11-2 and J is TRBJ2-7; the D gene is possibly TRBD2 (6 bases). This TCR derives from a man aged 40-55 years with acute or convalescent COVID-19. The sample taken for sequencing was peripheral blood. Here the CDR3 DNA reads TGTGCCAGCAGCCTCGAGCGGGTTAGCTCCTACGAGCAGTACTTC. This encodes CASSLERVSSYEQYF. Filled out from reference TRBV11-2 and TRBJ2-7, the complete variable domain reads EAGVAQSPRYKIIEKRQSVAFWCNPISGHATLYWYQQILGQGPKLLIQFQNNGVVDDSQLPKDRFSAERLKGVDSTLKIQPAKLEDSAVYLCASSLERVSSYEQYFGPGTRLTVT.